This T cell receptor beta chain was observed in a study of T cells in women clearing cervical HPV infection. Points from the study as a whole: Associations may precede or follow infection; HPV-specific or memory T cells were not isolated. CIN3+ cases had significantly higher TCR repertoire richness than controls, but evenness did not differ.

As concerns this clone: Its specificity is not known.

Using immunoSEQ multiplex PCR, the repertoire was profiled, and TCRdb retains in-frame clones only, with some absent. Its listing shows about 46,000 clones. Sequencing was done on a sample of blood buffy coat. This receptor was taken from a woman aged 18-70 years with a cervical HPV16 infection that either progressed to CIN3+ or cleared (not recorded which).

The CDR3 sequence: CASSLSGAGVETQYF. CDR3 bases read: TGTGCCAGCAGCTTATCAGGGGCAGGGGTAGAGACC. The V call is TRBV7-9, the J call TRBJ2-5, with D possibly TRBD1 on 6 matching bases. The CDR3 end falls 3 residues outside the read, so it is completed with the germline J gene. The CDR3 extends over 15 amino acids. Germline V lookup: CDR1 SEHNR, CDR2 FQNEAQ (reference sequence). Trimming pared 2 bases from V and 4 bases from J, leaving 14 bases between.